This T cell receptor (beta chain) emerged from a study of blood T cell repertoires in COVID-19. In the study overall: Specimens from acute and convalescent COVID-19 originated in the United States, Italy and Spain. PBMCs, B-cell-depleted T cells, or T cells provided the cDNA or gDNA that made up the material.

Original analysis: Cell counts per sample came from amplifying reference gene primers. Method: immunoSEQ multiplex PCR; TCRdb's copy keeps in-frame clones and lacks some. The D gene and trimming were derived from the DNA, and the V and J assignments and clone size from that table. The table lists 130,000 to 150,000 clones, under 90% of them singletons. The CDR3 contains 15 residues. V lost 0 bases, J lost 2 bases, and 2 bases stayed unmatched. Germline CDR1 is SGHRS and CDR2 is YFSETQ. The genes are TRBV5-1 and TRBJ2-3; 8 nucleotides match TRBD1. This sequence originates from a human donor in a cohort sampled during active COVID-19. What was sequenced was peripheral blood. The CDR3 spells CASSLDRGDTDTQYF. The CDR3 bases are TGCGCCAGCAGCTTGGACAGGGGGGACACAGATACGCAGTATTTT.